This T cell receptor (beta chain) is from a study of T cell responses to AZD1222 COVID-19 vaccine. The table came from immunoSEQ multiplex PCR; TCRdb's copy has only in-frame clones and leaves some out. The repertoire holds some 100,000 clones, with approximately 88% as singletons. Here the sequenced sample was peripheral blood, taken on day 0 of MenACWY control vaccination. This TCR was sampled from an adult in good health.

Here the CDR3 DNA reads TGTGCCAGCAGCGTTGGTATTGGCACTGAAGCTTTCTTT. Its protein is CASSVGIGTEAFF. This rearrangement joins TRBV9 to TRBJ1-1; D unresolved. This CDR3 is built from 13 residues. Germline CDR1 is SGDLS and CDR2 is YYNGEE. Trimming took 2 bases from V and 4 from J, leaving 9 bases between them.